The next 8 T cell receptor beta chains were all read from a single sample in a study of blood T cell repertoires in COVID-19. Repertoires were generated with immunoSEQ multiplex PCR, while TCRdb's copy carries only in-frame clones and drops some. The table includes 35,000 to 40,000 clones, approximately 83% detected once. The sample taken for sequencing was peripheral blood. The receptors originated from a human donor with acute or convalescent COVID-19. The donor label of this sample is uncertain.

This chain links TRBV3-1 (or the pseudogene TRBV3-2) with TRBJ2-7, with D tentatively TRBD2 (5 bases). Trimming removed 0 bases from V and 7 bases from J, with 13 bases in between. CDR3 length: 14 residues. CDR1 and CDR2 from the germline V gene are LGHDT and YNNKEL (reference sequence). The DNA for the CDR3 is TGTGCCAGCAGCCAAGATCTAGATTCGGGAGAGCAGTACTTC. It specifies CASSQDLDSGEQYF.

The chain recombines TRBV7-2 with TRBJ1-5; TRBD1 matches at 8 bases. Looked up from germline, CDR1 is SGHTA and CDR2 is FQGNSA. CDR3 length equals 17 residues. The ends lost 3 bases at V and 5 bases at J; junction bases unmatched: 12. The CDR3 sequence is CASSFVAGGELHQPQHF. CDR3 DNA sequence: TGTGCCAGCAGCTTTGTGGCAGGGGGCGAATTACATCAGCCCCAGCATTTT.

The rearrangement uses TRBV6-5 and TRBJ2-2; 10 bases are shared with TRBD1. CDR3 length: 14 residues. V shed 2 bases and J 9 bases; nucleotides not matched to a gene: 3. Looked up from germline, CDR1 is MNHEY and CDR2 is SVGAGI. For the CDR3, the DNA is TGTGCCAGCAGTTACCGGGACAGGGGACGGGAGCTGTTTTTT. The encoded protein is CASSYRDRGRELFF.

The chain couples TRBV3-1 (or the pseudogene TRBV3-2) to TRBJ2-7; D gene ambiguous. The V gene's germline CDR1 is LGHDT and CDR2 YNNKEL (reference sequence). The CDR3 has 14 residues. V lost 2 bases, J lost 2 bases, and 10 bases lay in between. The CDR3, as DNA: TGTGCCAGCAGCCAAAGCCTAGTTCCCTACGAGCAGTACTTC. Its translation: CASSQSLVPYEQYF.

Only a few counts were recorded for this clone. This chain links TRBV4-1 with TRBJ2-1; 9 bases agree with TRBD2. With 6 bases clipped from V and 3 bases from J, the junction kept 6 bases outside the gene matches. CDR3 length: 15 residues. Germline V gene lookup returns CDR1 MGHRA and CDR2 YSYEKL. This CDR3 is CASREAGGGYNEQFF. The CDR3 bases are TGCGCCAGCAGGGAAGCGGGAGGAGGCTACAATGAGCAGTTCTTC.

The genes are TRBV29-1 and TRBJ2-7; TRBD1 agrees at 8 bases. Germline-derived CDR1 and CDR2 are SQVTM and ANQGSEA. The CDR3 length is 13 residues. J lost 0 bases, V lost 6 bases, and 4 bases had no gene match. CDR3 DNA sequence: TGCAGCGTACGGACAGGGCGCTCCTACGAGCAGTACTTC. Protein sequence: CSVRTGRSYEQYF.

CDR3 DNA sequence: TGTGCCAGCAGCTTATCAGGGTCGGTACAAGAGACCCAGTACTTC. Amino acids: CASSLSGSVQETQYF. The chain is built from TRBV7-2 and TRBJ2-5, with a possible D match to TRBD1 (5 bases). The CDR3 spans 15 residues. The germline V gene has CDR1 SGHTA and CDR2 FQGNSA. Trimming left V 2 bases short and J 2 bases short, with 12 bases between. Based on the CDR3 plus reference TRBV7-2 and TRBJ2-5, the full variable domain is GAGVSQSPSNKVTEKGKDVELRCDPISGHTALYWYRQSLGQGLEFLIYFQGNSAPDKSGLPSDRFSAERTGGSVSTLTIQRTQQEDSAVYLCASSLSGSVQETQYFGPGTRLLVL.

The chain joins TRBV11-3 to TRBJ1-3, with a weak D call TRBD1 (6 bases). Deletions cut 2 bases from V and 3 bases from J, with 11 bases between. The CDR3 sequence is 15 residues long. Germline V gene lookup returns CDR1 SGHNT and CDR2 YENEEA. CDR3 residues: CASSLSGARGNTIYF. The CDR3 DNA is TGTGCCAGCAGCTTATCAGGGGCGCGTGGAAACACCATATATTTT.